The sequence of this TCR beta chain was determined in a study of blood T cell repertoires in COVID-19. In the study overall: The United States, Italy and Spain supplied acute and convalescent COVID-19 samples. Sources were T cells, B-cell-depleted T cells, or PBMCs; the material itself was cDNA or gDNA.

Original data processing: Amplified reference gene primers provided the basis for estimating nucleated cell counts. The method was immunoSEQ multiplex PCR; TCRdb's version includes in-frame clones alone and lacks a portion of them. V and J calls and clone size follow that table, whereas D and trimming were derived from the DNA. The sample lists roughly 140,000 clones, about 90% occurring once. Sequenced: peripheral blood. This receptor was taken from a woman between 45 and 65 years old with acute or convalescent COVID-19.

CDR3 nucleotides: TGTGCCAGCAGCCCTAGCACTGCGGACTTCACAGATACGCAGTATTTT. Its translation: CASSPSTADFTDTQYF. V and J are TRBV5-5 and TRBJ2-3; perhaps TRBD2 as D (5 bases). V was shortened by 4 bases and J by 2 bases, with 17 bases between the two germline ends. Germline V gene lookup returns CDR1 SGHKS and CDR2 YYEKEE (reference sequence). CDR3 length equals 16 residues.